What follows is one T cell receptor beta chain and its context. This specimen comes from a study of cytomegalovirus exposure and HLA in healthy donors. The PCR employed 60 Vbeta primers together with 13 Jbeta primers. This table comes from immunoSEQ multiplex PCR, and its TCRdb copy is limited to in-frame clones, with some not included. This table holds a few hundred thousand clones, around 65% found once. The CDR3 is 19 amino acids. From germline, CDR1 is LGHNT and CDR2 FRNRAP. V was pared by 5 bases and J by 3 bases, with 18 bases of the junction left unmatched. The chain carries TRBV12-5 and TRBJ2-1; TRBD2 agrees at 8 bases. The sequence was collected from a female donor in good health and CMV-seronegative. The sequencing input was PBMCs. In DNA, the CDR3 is TGTGCTAGTGGTACAACGCTTGTCCCACGAGCGGGAGTCTACAATGAGCAGTTCTTC. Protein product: CASGTTLVPRAGVYNEQFF. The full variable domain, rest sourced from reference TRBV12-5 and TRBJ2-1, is DARVTQTPRHKVTEMGQEVTMRCQPILGHNTVFWYRQTMMQGLELLAYFRNRAPLDDSGMPKDRFSAEMPDATLATLKIQPSEPRDSAVYFCASGTTLVPRAGVYNEQFFGPGTRLTVL.